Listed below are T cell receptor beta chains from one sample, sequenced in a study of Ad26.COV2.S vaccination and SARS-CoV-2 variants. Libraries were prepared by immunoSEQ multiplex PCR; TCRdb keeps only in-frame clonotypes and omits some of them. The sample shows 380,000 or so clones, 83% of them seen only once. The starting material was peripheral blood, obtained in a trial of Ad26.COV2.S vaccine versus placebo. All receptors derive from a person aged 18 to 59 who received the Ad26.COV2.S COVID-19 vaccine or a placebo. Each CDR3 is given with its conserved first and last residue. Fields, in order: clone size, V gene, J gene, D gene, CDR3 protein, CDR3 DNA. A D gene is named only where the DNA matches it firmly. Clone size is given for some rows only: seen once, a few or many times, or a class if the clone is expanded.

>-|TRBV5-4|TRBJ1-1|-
CASSVDGNTEAFF
TGTGCCAGCAGCGTCGACGGGAACACTGAAGCTTTCTTT
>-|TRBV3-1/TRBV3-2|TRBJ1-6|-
CASSQDEGQFYDNSPLHF
TGTGCCAGCAGCCAAGATGAGGGGCAGTTCTACGATAATTCACCCCTCCACTTT
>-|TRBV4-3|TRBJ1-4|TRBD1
CASSLDRLNEKLFF
TGCGCCAGCAGCCTGGACAGGTTAAATGAAAAACTGTTTTTT
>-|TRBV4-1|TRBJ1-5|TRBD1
CASSQVSRGLQPQHF
TGCGCCAGCAGCCAAGTCTCCAGGGGGCTTCAGCCCCAGCATTTT
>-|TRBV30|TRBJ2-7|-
CAWANSYEQYF
TGTGCCTGGGCGAACTCCTACGAGCAGTACTTC
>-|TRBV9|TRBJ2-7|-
CASSVAGGANYEQYF
TGTGCCAGCAGCGTAGCAGGCGGGGCCAACTACGAGCAGTACTTC
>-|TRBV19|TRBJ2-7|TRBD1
CASSIGDRVYPYEQYF
TGTGCCAGTAGTATAGGTGACAGGGTCTATCCCTACGAGCAGTACTTC
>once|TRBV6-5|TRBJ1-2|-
CASSYSDSRFYGYTF
TGTGCCAGCAGTTATTCGGACTCACGATTCTATGGCTACACCTTC
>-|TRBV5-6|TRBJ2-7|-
CASSSARGLRSEEQYF
TGTGCCAGCAGCAGTGCCCGGGGCCTTCGGTCGGAAGAGCAGTACTTC
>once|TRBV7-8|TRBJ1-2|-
CASSLVRVTANYGYTF
TGTGCCAGCAGCTTAGTTCGGGTGACGGCTAACTATGGCTACACCTTC
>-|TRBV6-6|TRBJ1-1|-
CASSYPGEREGEAFF
TGTGCCAGCAGTTACCCGGGGGAACGGGAAGGTGAAGCTTTCTTT
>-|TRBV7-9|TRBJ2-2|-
CASSERSFQTGELFF
TGTGCCAGCAGCGAAAGGAGTTTTCAGACCGGGGAGCTGTTTTTT
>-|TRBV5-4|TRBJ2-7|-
CASSLGAGTPIEQYF
TGTGCCAGCAGCTTGGGGGCAGGGACCCCTATCGAGCAGTACTTC
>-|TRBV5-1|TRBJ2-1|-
CASIVWPGSRLGEQFF
TGCGCCAGCATAGTCTGGCCGGGGAGTAGGCTTGGTGAGCAGTTCTTC
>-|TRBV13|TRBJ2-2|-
CASSFNPTGELFF
TGTGCCAGCAGCTTTAACCCCACCGGGGAGCTGTTTTTT
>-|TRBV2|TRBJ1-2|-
CASTPRLDTNYGYTF
TGTGCCAGCACACCCCGGTTGGATACCAACTATGGCTACACCTTC
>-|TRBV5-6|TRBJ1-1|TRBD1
CASSIGQGLEAFF
TGTGCCAGCAGCATCGGACAGGGCCTTGAAGCTTTCTTT
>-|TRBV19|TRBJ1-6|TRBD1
CASSRLQGQDNSPLHF
TGTGCCAGTAGTCGACTACAGGGGCAGGATAATTCACCCCTCCACTTT